A selection of T cell receptor beta chains follows, all from one sample in a study of blood T cell repertoires in COVID-19. Assay used: immunoSEQ multiplex PCR; TCRdb lists only in-frame clones, some missing. The sample contains roughly 200,000 clones, around 82% of which appear only once. The sequenced material came from PBMCs or T cells enriched from blood (not recorded which). These receptors originate from a woman aged 60 to 75 with acute COVID-19. Both conserved end residues are part of each CDR3. D genes are given only for firm matches. Some rows mark clone size as missing; the rest say once, few, many or name a class of expanded clone.

TRBJ1-5	TRBV4-3	TRBD1	NA	CASSPTGGYQPQHF	TGCGCCAGCAGCCCCACAGGGGGTTATCAGCCCCAGCATTTT
TRBJ1-2	TRBV21-1	NA	NA	CASSKTSGFYGYTF	TGTGCCAGCAGCAAAACGTCCGGGTTCTATGGCTACACCTTC
TRBJ1-5	TRBV7-2	NA	NA	CASFNPPGQPQHF	TGTGCCAGCTTTAACCCGCCGGGTCAGCCCCAGCATTTT
TRBJ1-6	TRBV6-4	TRBD1	NA	CASSVTGYSPLHF	TGTGCCAGCAGTGTGACAGGGTATTCACCCCTCCACTTT
TRBJ2-3	TRBV11-2	TRBD1	NA	CASSFWTGISDTQYF	TGTGCCAGCAGCTTTTGGACAGGGATTTCGGATACGCAGTATTTT
TRBJ2-2	TRBV19	TRBD2	NA	CASSIVAGGPGELFF	TGTGCCAGTAGTATTGTTGCGGGAGGGCCCGGGGAGCTGTTTTTT
TRBJ1-1	TRBV5-1	NA	once	CASSVSPGGATEAFF	TGCGCCAGCAGCGTATCCCCCGGGGGGGCCACTGAAGCTTTCTTT
TRBJ2-5	TRBV11-3	NA	few	CASSQGGLGRQETQYF	TGTGCCAGCAGCCAGGGGGGCCTGGGCCGTCAAGAGACCCAGTACTTC
TRBJ2-1	TRBV5-1	NA	NA	CASSLGGVGYNEQFF	TGCGCCAGCAGCTTGGGTGGAGTTGGCTACAATGAGCAGTTCTTC
TRBJ2-3	TRBV5-1	NA	NA	CASSRGESTDTQYF	TGCGCCAGCAGTCGCGGAGAGAGCACAGATACGCAGTATTTT
TRBJ1-1	TRBV5-1	NA	NA	CASSLDTLNTEAFF	TGCGCCAGCAGCTTGGATACTTTGAACACTGAAGCTTTCTTT
TRBJ1-1	TRBV5-4	TRBD1	NA	CASSLGRGGTGGTRAEAFF	TGTGCCAGCAGCTTGGGTAGAGGGGGGACAGGGGGAACGCGAGCTGAAGCTTTCTTT
TRBJ2-2	TRBV19	NA	NA	CASIPRRHRYTGELFF	TGTGCCAGTATTCCGAGAAGACACAGGTACACCGGGGAGCTGTTTTTT
TRBJ2-5	TRBV19	NA	NA	CASSSARVLARETQYF	TGTGCCAGTAGTTCGGCAAGGGTGCTAGCGCGGGAGACCCAGTACTTC
TRBJ1-6	TRBV19	NA	many	CASSMRMFGPQRGSPLHF	TGTGCCAGTAGTATGCGGATGTTCGGACCTCAGCGGGGGTCACCCCTCCACTTT
TRBJ2-2	TRBV5-4	TRBD2	NA	CASSFGTSASNTGELFF	TGTGCCAGCAGCTTTGGGACTAGCGCGTCGAACACCGGGGAGCTGTTTTTT
TRBJ1-3	TRBV2	NA	NA	CASRQSESSGNTIYF	TGTGCCAGCAGACAGTCTGAGAGCTCTGGAAACACCATATATTTT
TRBJ2-1	TRBV2	TRBD1	NA	CASTKTGGYNEQFF	TGTGCCAGCACAAAAACAGGGGGGTACAATGAGCAGTTCTTC
TRBJ2-2	TRBV6-5	NA	NA	CASCGPPNTGELFF	TGTGCCAGCTGCGGTCCCCCGAACACCGGGGAGCTGTTTTTT
TRBJ2-5	TRBV6-1	TRBD1	NA	CASSELGTGQETQYF	TGTGCCAGCAGTGAACTCGGGACAGGGCAAGAGACCCAGTACTTC
TRBJ1-1	TRBV5-5	NA	NA	CASSLARVSTEAFF	TGTGCCAGCAGCTTGGCCAGGGTATCCACTGAAGCTTTCTTT
TRBJ1-5	TRBV7-2	NA	NA	CASSLESSNQPQHF	TGTGCCAGCAGCTTAGAGAGTAGCAATCAGCCCCAGCATTTT
TRBJ1-2	TRBV30	TRBD1	NA	CAWSPGTGTGYGYTF	TGTGCCTGGAGTCCCGGGACAGGGACGGGCTATGGCTACACCTTC
TRBJ2-7	TRBV29-1	NA	NA	CSVVGRYSYEQYF	TGCAGCGTTGTTGGCAGATACTCCTACGAGCAGTACTTC
TRBJ1-2	TRBV6-2/TRBV6-3	NA	NA	CASSPGEVASRYTF	TGTGCCAGCAGCCCCGGAGAGGTGGCGAGTCGCTACACCTTC
TRBJ2-2	TRBV7-2	TRBD2	once	CASSAGTSAGELFF	TGTGCCAGCAGCGCCGGGACTAGCGCCGGGGAGCTGTTTTTT
TRBJ1-3	TRBV28	NA	NA	CASSGTGRIGNTIYF	TGTGCCAGCAGCGGGACCGGGAGAATTGGAAACACCATATATTTT
TRBJ2-3	TRBV2	NA	NA	CASNYAPTTTDTQYF	TGTGCCAGCAACTATGCCCCAACTACCACAGATACGCAGTATTTT